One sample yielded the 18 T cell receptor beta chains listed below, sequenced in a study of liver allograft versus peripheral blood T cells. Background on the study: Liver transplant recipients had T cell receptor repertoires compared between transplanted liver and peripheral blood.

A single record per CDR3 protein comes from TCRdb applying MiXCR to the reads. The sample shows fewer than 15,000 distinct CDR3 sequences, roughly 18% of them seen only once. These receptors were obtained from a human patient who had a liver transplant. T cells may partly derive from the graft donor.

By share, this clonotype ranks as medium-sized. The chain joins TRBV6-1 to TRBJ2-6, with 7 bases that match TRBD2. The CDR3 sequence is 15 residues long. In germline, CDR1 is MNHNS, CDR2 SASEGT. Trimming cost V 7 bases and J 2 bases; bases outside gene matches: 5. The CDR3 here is CASTQGGAGANVLTF. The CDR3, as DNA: TGTGCCAGCACTCAGGGAGGGGCTGGGGCCAACGTCCTGACTTTC.

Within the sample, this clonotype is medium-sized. The CDR3 DNA reads as TGCAGCGTCGTCGGACAGGCTACCTACGAGCAGTACTTC. Translating gives CSVVGQATYEQYF. The V and J genes are TRBV29-1 and TRBJ2-7; TRBD1 aligns across 7 bases. CDR3 size: 13 residues. Germline CDR1 is SQVTM and CDR2 is ANQGSEA. J gave up 2 bases and V 6 bases, and 7 bases lay outside the gene matches.

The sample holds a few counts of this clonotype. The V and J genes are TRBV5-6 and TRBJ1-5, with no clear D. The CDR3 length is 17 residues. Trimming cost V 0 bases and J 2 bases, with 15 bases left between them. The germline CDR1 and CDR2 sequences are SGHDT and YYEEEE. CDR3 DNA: TGTGCCAGCAGCTTGGGACAAGGCCTTAGTCGCAATCAGCCCCAGCATTTT. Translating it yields CASSLGQGLSRNQPQHF.

CDR3 in amino acids: CASSSPGTGRSSYEQYF. The CDR3, as DNA: TGTGCCAGCAGTTCACCTGGGACAGGACGATCCTCCTACGAGCAGTACTTC. V gene TRBV12-3 or TRBV12-4 combines with J gene TRBJ2-7; 8 bases line up with TRBD1. The CDR3 consists of 17 residues. V dropped 4 bases and J dropped 0; count of bases not matched to a gene: 11.

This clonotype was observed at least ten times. The CDR3 DNA reads TGTGCCAGCAGTTTAATACGGGGGAACACCATATATTTT. Its protein is CASSLIRGNTIYF. This rearrangement joins TRBV12-3 or TRBV12-4 to TRBJ1-3; maybe TRBD1 (5 bases). The CDR3 covers 13 residues. Trimming shortened V by 2 bases and J by 7 bases, and 9 bases separated the two germline ends.

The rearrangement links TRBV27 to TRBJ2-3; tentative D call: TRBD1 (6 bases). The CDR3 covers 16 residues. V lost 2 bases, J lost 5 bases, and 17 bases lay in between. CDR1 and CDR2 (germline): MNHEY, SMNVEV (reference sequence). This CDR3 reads CASSLGLGQGLDTQYF. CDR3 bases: TGTGCCAGCAGTTTAGGCCTTGGGCAGGGGTTAGATACGCAGTATTTT.

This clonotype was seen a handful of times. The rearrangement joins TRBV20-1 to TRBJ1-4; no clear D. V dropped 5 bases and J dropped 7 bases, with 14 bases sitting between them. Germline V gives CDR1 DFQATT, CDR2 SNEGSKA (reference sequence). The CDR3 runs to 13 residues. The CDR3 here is CSASGRRSEKLFF. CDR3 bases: TGCAGTGCTTCCGGGAGGCGCAGTGAAAAACTGTTTTTT.

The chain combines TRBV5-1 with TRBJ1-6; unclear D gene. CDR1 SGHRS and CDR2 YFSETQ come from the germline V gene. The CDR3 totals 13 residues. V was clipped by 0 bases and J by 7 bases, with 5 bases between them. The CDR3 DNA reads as TGCGCCAGCAGCTTGGAACAGAATTCACCCCTCCACTTT. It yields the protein CASSLEQNSPLHF.

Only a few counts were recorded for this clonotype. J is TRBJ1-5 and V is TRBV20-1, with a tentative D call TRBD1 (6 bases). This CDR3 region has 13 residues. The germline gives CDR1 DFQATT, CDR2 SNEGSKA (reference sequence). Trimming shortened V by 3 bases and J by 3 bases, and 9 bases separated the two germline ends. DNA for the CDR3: TGCAGTGCTAGTTGGGACACCAATCAGCCCCAGCATTTT. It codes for CSASWDTNQPQHF.

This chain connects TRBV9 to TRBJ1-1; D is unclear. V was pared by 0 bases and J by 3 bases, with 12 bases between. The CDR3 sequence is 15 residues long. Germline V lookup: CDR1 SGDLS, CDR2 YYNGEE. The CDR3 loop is CASSVEMVSYTEAFF. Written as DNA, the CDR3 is TGTGCCAGCAGCGTAGAAATGGTTTCGTACACTGAAGCTTTCTTT.

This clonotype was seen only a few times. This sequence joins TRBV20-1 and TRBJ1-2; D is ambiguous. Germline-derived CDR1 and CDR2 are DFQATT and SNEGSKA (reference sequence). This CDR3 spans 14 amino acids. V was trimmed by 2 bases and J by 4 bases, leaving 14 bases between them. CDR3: CSARLTAGAYGYTF. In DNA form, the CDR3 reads TGCAGTGCTAGACTTACAGCGGGAGCCTATGGCTACACCTTC.

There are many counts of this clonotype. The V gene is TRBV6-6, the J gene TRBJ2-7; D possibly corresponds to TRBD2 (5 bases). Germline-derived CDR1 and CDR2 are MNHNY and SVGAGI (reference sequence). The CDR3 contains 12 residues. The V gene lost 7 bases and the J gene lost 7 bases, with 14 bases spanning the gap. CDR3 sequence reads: CASTRAPGEQYF. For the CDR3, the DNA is TGTGCCAGCACACGGGCGCCGGGAGAGCAGTACTTC.

The DNA for the CDR3 is TGTGCTTCCCTTTCTGGGGCCAACGTCCTGACTTTC. As protein: CASLSGANVLTF. The chain uses TRBV7-3 and TRBJ2-6; D is ambiguous. The V gene's germline CDR1 is SGHTA and CDR2 FQGTGA. The CDR3 covers 12 residues.

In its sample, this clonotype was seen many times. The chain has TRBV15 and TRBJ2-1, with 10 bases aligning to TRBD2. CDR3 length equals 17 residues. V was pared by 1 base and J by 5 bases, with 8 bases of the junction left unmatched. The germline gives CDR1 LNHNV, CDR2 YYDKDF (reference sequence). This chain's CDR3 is CATSRVLLAGVDNEQFF. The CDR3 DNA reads TGTGCCACCAGCAGAGTTCTCCTAGCGGGAGTAGACAATGAGCAGTTCTTC.

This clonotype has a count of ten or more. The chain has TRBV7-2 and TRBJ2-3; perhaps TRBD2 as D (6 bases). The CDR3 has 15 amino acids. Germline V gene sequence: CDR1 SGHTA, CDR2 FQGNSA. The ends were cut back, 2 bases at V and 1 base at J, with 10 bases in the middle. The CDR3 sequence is CASSLSASGTDTQYF. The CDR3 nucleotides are TGTGCCAGCAGCTTATCGGCTAGCGGCACAGATACGCAGTATTTT.

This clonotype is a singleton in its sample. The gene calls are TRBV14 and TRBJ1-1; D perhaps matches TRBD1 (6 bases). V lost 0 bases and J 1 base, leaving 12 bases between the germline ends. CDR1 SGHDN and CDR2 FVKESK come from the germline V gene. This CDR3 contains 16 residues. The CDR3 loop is CASSQDYRVKNTEAFF. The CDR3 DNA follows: TGTGCCAGCAGCCAAGATTACAGGGTAAAGAACACTGAAGCTTTCTTT.

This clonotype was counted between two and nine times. CDR3 amino acids: CASSLRDGNYEQYF. The CDR3 coding sequence is TGTGCCAGCAGCTTAAGGGACGGTAACTACGAGCAGTACTTC. The chain employs TRBV7-3 and TRBJ2-7, with D possibly being TRBD1 or TRBD2 (5 bases each). V was shortened by 1 base and J by 3 bases, with 10 bases between the two germline ends. The CDR3 has 14 amino acids. Germline CDR1 is SGHTA and CDR2 is FQGTGA.

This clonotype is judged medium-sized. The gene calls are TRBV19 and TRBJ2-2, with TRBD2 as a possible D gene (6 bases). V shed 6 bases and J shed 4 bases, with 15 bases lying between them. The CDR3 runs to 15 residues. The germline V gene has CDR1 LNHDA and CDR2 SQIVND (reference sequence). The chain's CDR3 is CASSSLMGGTGELFF. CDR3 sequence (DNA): TGTGCCAGTAGCAGTCTTATGGGGGGCACCGGGGAGCTGTTTTTT. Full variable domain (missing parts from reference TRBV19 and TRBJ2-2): DGGITQSPKYLFRKEGQNVTLSCEQNLNHDAMYWYRQDPGQGLRLIYYSQIVNDFQKGDIAEGYSVSREKKESFPLTVTSAQKNPTAFYLCASSSLMGGTGELFFGEGSRLTVL.